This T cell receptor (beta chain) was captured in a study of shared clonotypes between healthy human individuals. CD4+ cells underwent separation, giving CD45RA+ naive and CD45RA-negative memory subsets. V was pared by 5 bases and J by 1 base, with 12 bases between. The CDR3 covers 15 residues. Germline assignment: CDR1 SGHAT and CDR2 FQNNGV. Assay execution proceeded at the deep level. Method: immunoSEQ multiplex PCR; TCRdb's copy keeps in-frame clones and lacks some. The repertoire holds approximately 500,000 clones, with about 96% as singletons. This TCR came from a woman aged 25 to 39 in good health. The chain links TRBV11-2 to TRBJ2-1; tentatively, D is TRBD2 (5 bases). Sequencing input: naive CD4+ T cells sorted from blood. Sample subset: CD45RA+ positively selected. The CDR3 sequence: CASSLGSVSYNEQFF. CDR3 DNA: TGTGCCAGCAGCCTCGGTAGCGTGTCCTACAATGAGCAGTTCTTC.